This T cell receptor (beta chain) was captured by sequencing in a study of T cell clonotyping in hematopoietic cell transplantation. This table comes from immunoSEQ multiplex PCR, and its TCRdb copy is limited to in-frame clones, with some not included. The table records approximately 39,000 clones, 90% to 95% of them present only once. Described time point: recipient sample about 28 days before transplant, after cytoreduction. The CDR3 is 16 amino acids. V lost 2 bases, J lost 2 bases, and 15 bases lay in between. Germline CDR1 KGHSH, CDR2 LQKENI. The source is a man aged 35-49 years with chronic myeloid leukemia. Some clones in this sample may be carry-over from other donors' samples. Sequences were derived from peripheral blood mononuclear cells, sampled before stem cell transplant. V and J are TRBV18 and TRBJ1-2, with D perhaps TRBD1 (6 bases). The CDR3 nucleotides read TGTGCCAGCTCACCAGTCCGGGACACATCAAACTATGGCTACACCTTC. Amino acid sequence: CASSPVRDTSNYGYTF.